This entry features one T cell receptor (beta chain) sequence. This sample stems from a study of T cells expressing NK-cell markers. One entry per CDR3 protein, without DNA, is what TCRdb gives after re-calling the 5' RACE reads. In total, the table holds fewer than 400,000 distinct CDR3 sequences. CDR1 is MDHEN and CDR2 is SYDVKM in the germline V gene. This CDR3 is built from 16 residues. Material for sequencing was blood T cells: a sorted CD56 or NKG2C T cell subset, CD4+ or CD8+ T cells, or bulk PBMC T cells (not recorded which). The origin of this receptor is a man aged 18-75 years in good health. V usage is TRBV28 and J usage is TRBJ1-4; lacking DNA, the TRBD1 call made by TCRdb goes unchecked. This CDR3 reads CASAANRGQFNEKLFF.